This T cell receptor beta chain was captured in a study of CD8 T cells in ankylosing spondylitis. Molecular-barcoded quantitative 5'-RACE produced these TCR beta libraries. MiXCR, run by TCRdb on the 5' RACE reads, gives a single entry per CDR3 protein. The table lists about 250,000 distinct CDR3 sequences, 15% to 20% of them singletons. Trimming removed 0 bases at V and 3 bases at J, with 10 bases between. This CDR3 is 15 amino acids long. CDR1 and CDR2 (germline): LGHNT, FRNRAP. Study-wide results and caveats: Disease-associated clones were CD8+ and fairly uncommon in peripheral blood. In the blood and synovial fluid of reactive arthritis, some motif variants had been previously reported.

As for this clonotype: The antigen is undetermined.

The source material was blood, either unsorted or a sorted T cell fraction (not recorded which). The chain recombines TRBV12-5 with TRBJ2-3; unclear D gene. This clonotype originated in a male donor with ankylosing spondylitis or in good health (not recorded which). The CDR3 protein is CASGLVGLPTDTQYF. The CDR3 bases are TGTGCTAGTGGTTTGGTCGGTCTCCCGACAGATACGCAGTATTTT.